This T cell receptor beta chain came from a study of blood T cell repertoires in COVID-19. Study at large: COVID-19 samples collected from the United States, Italy and Spain covered acute and convalescent phases. T cells, B-cell-depleted T cells, or PBMCs provided the cDNA or gDNA that served as material.

Some clones are missing from TCRdb's copy, which holds only in-frame ones; the method was immunoSEQ multiplex PCR. This sample has 450,000 or so clones; roughly 89% occur once, and the top ten carry approximately 0.92%. With 3 bases removed from V and 2 bases from J, the gap between germline ends came to 13 bases. The CDR3 spans 15 residues. CDR1 SGHNT and CDR2 YYREEE come from the germline V gene (reference sequence). The sequencing input was peripheral blood. This chain links TRBV5-4 with TRBJ2-3; possibly TRBD2 for D (6 bases). The receptor was isolated from a man younger than 35 with COVID-19, enrolled during active disease. The chain's CDR3 is CASSWISGVTDTQYF. CDR3 DNA sequence: TGTGCCAGCAGCTGGATTAGCGGCGTCACAGATACGCAGTATTTT.